This T cell receptor (beta chain) was recorded in a study of blood T cell repertoires in COVID-19. About the study: From the United States, Italy and Spain came samples of acute and convalescent COVID-19.

From germline, CDR1 is MNHEY and CDR2 SVGEGT. J gave up 4 bases and V 2 bases, and 5 bases lay outside the gene matches. The CDR3 is made up of 16 amino acids. As handled by the study authors: Amplified reference gene primers provided the basis for estimating nucleated cell counts. Data came from immunoSEQ multiplex PCR; TCRdb stores just in-frame clones and leaves some out. The DNA gave D and trimming, while V, J and clone size come from that table. In the table there are approximately 150,000 clones, around nine tenths of which are singletons. This sequence was found in a human donor in a cohort sampled during active COVID-19. The chain carries TRBV6-2 or TRBV6-3 and TRBJ2-6, with 7 bases fitting TRBD2. Sequenced input: peripheral blood. CDR3 residues: CASSYGGGRGANVLTF. The DNA of the CDR3 is TGTGCCAGCAGTTACGGCGGGGGACGAGGGGCCAACGTCCTGACTTTC.